This passage covers 22 T cell receptor beta chains from one sample sequenced in a study of cytomegalovirus exposure and HLA in healthy donors. PCR involved 60 Vbeta and 13 Jbeta primers. The method was immunoSEQ multiplex PCR; TCRdb's version includes in-frame clones alone and lacks a portion of them. The sample includes some 150,000 clones, about 80% of them seen just once. The specimen sequenced was PBMCs. The receptor source for this set is a man aged 40-49 years in good health and CMV-seropositive.

The V and J genes are TRBV27 and TRBJ2-7; possibly TRBD2 for D (5 bases). The CDR3 is made up of 11 amino acids. Germline assignment: CDR1 MNHEY and CDR2 SMNVEV (reference sequence). Between the trimmed V and J ends, which lost 6 bases and 7 bases, there was a span of 10 bases. In nucleotides, the CDR3 is TGTGCCAGCAGCCGGGGTGGGGAGCAGTACTTC. Amino acids: CASSRGGEQYF.

The V gene is TRBV12-5, the J gene TRBJ2-1; 9 nucleotides match TRBD1. Germline CDR1 is LGHNT and CDR2 is FRNRAP. This CDR3 has 20 amino acids. Germline trimming cut 0 bases from V and 1 base from J; bases unmatched to any gene: 13. The CDR3 DNA follows: TGTGCTAGTGGTTTGGTACTAGGGACAGGGATTGTTAGGTCCTACAATGAGCAGTTCTTC. Translating it yields CASGLVLGTGIVRSYNEQFF.

This clone was detected a few times. The chain joins TRBV9 to TRBJ1-2; tentatively, D is TRBD1 (6 bases). The CDR3 covers 12 residues. V was trimmed by 4 bases and J by 4 bases, leaving 8 bases between them. Germline-derived CDR1 and CDR2 are SGDLS and YYNGEE. CDR3 loop: CASSQDSYGYTF. The CDR3 nucleotides are TGTGCCAGCAGCCAGGACAGCTATGGCTACACCTTC. Using reference TRBV9 and TRBJ1-2 for the parts outside the CDR3, the full variable domain is DSGVTQTPKHLITATGQRVTLRCSPRSGDLSVYWYQQSLDQGLQFLIQYYNGEERAKGNILERFSAQQFPDLHSELNLSSLELGDSALYFCASSQDSYGYTFGSGTRLTVV.

The genes are TRBV2 and TRBJ2-1, with 11 bases matching TRBD1. J was trimmed by 4 bases and V by 2 bases; bases with no gene match: 4. This CDR3 spans 16 amino acids. Germline CDR1 is SNHLY and CDR2 is FYNNEI. CDR3 amino acids: CASSELGTGGYNEQFF. The CDR3 DNA is TGTGCCAGCAGTGAATTGGGGACAGGGGGATACAATGAGCAGTTCTTC.

V usage is TRBV30 and J usage is TRBJ1-2, with D possibly TRBD1 on 6 matching bases. In germline, CDR1 is GTSNPN, CDR2 SVGIG (reference sequence). This CDR3 has 14 residues. The germline V and J ends were trimmed by 3 bases and 1 base, with 12 bases remaining between them. CDR3 sequence (DNA): TGTGCCTGGAGCGAGGACAGTTATAACTATGGCTACACCTTC. Its protein is CAWSEDSYNYGYTF.

This sequence joins TRBV2 and TRBJ2-1, with D maybe TRBD2 (6 bases). V gave up 5 bases and J gave up 6 bases, with 11 bases separating them. Looked up from germline, CDR1 is SNHLY and CDR2 is FYNNEI. The CDR3 loop spans 13 amino acids. The CDR3 region has the DNA TGTGCCAGCAGTCGAGAGACTAGCAATGAGCAGTTCTTC. It encodes CASSRETSNEQFF.

A few counts support this clone. The CDR3 DNA reads TGTGCCAGCAGCTGGGACAGGGACTCCTACGAGCAGTACTTC. Translated: CASSWDRDSYEQYF. The chain has TRBV7-9 and TRBJ2-7; TRBD1 agrees at 9 bases. CDR1 is SEHNR, CDR2 FQNEAQ, per germline (reference sequence). Trimming took 4 bases from V and 0 from J; bases not matched to a gene: 1. The CDR3 runs to 14 residues.

The rearrangement joins TRBV2 to TRBJ2-1, with TRBD2 matching over 8 bases. This CDR3 comprises 15 residues. J was trimmed by 7 bases and V by 11 bases; bases with no gene match: 16. Germline V gene sequence: CDR1 SNHLY, CDR2 FYNNEI. The CDR3 loop reads CACHEAGVMENEQFF. CDR3 in DNA: TGTGCCTGCCATGAAGCGGGAGTTATGGAGAATGAGCAGTTCTTC.

The J gene is TRBJ2-3, the V gene TRBV9; 16 bases are a match to TRBD2. The CDR3 is made up of 17 amino acids. Per the germline V gene, CDR1 is SGDLS and CDR2 is YYNGEE. The junction had 5 bases not matched to a gene; V was cut back by 4 bases and J by 3 bases. The CDR3: CASSMGLAGGFTDTQYF. The CDR3 nucleotides are TGTGCCAGCAGCATGGGACTAGCGGGAGGGTTTACAGATACGCAGTATTTT.

The CDR3: CASSDRDTGRDGEAFF. Here the CDR3 DNA reads TGCGCCAGCAGCGACCGGGACACCGGTCGGGACGGTGAAGCTTTCTTT. The chain uses TRBV5-1 and TRBJ1-1; possible D gene TRBD1, 6 bases. V lost 4 bases and J 7 bases, leaving 23 bases between the germline ends. Germline assignment: CDR1 SGHRS and CDR2 YFSETQ. The CDR3 has 16 amino acids.

The chain couples TRBV5-1 to TRBJ2-3; D perhaps matches TRBD1 (5 bases). V lost 4 bases to trimming and J lost 2 bases, with 17 bases between them. From germline, CDR1 is SGHRS and CDR2 YFSETQ. CDR3 length equals 16 residues. Here the CDR3 DNA reads TGCGCCAGCAGCCCTATCCCGACAGCTTCCACAGATACGCAGTATTTT. It is translated as CASSPIPTASTDTQYF.

This sequence joins TRBV11-2 and TRBJ2-2; TRBD1 agrees at 8 bases. V gave up 5 bases and J gave up 5 bases; unmatched junction bases: 7. The CDR3 has 15 amino acids. From germline, CDR1 is SGHAT and CDR2 FQNNGV. The CDR3 DNA is TGTGCCAGCAGCAAAGGACAGGGAGGAACCGGGGAGCTGTTTTTT. This translates into CASSKGQGGTGELFF.

This clone appeared once. CDR3 coding DNA: TGTGCCAGTAGCCGCCGGAGGTTCAGCGGGGCCGCCTACGAGCAGTACTTC. It yields the protein CASSRRRFSGAAYEQYF. The rearrangement joins TRBV19 to TRBJ2-7, with 7 positions matching TRBD2. Per the germline V gene, CDR1 is LNHDA and CDR2 is SQIVND (reference sequence). The CDR3 is 17 amino acids. Germline trimming cut 6 bases from V and 2 bases from J; bases unmatched to any gene: 16. The full variable domain, rest sourced from reference TRBV19 and TRBJ2-7, is DGGITQSPKYLFRKEGQNVTLSCEQNLNHDAMYWYRQDPGQGLRLIYYSQIVNDFQKGDIAEGYSVSREKKESFPLTVTSAQKNPTAFYLCASSRRRFSGAAYEQYFGPGTRLTVT.

The chain carries TRBV9 and TRBJ1-3; D unresolved. This CDR3 contains 14 residues. V dropped 3 bases and J dropped 6 bases, with 13 bases sitting between them. Looked up from germline, CDR1 is SGDLS and CDR2 is YYNGEE. The CDR3 nucleotides are TGTGCCAGCAGCGCAGGCCACCAGGCAAACACCATATATTTT. It codes for CASSAGHQANTIYF.

This CDR3 is CASSPGRERTDTQYF. The CDR3 nucleotides are TGCGCCAGCAGCCCCGGGCGGGAGAGAACAGATACGCAGTATTTT. J is TRBJ2-3 and V is TRBV5-1; 7 nucleotides agree with TRBD2. Germline trimming cut 4 bases from V and 3 bases from J; bases unmatched to any gene: 8. The CDR3 is made up of 15 amino acids. Germline CDR1 is SGHRS and CDR2 is YFSETQ.

This chain joins TRBV7-2 and TRBJ2-7, with 14 bases aligning to TRBD2. CDR1 is SGHTA, CDR2 FQGNSA, per germline. V lost 5 bases to trimming and J lost 4 bases; unmatched junction nucleotides: 7. The CDR3 length is 16 residues. The CDR3 DNA follows: TGTGCCAGCAGCCATGCCGGGACTAGCGGGGGATACGAGCAGTACTTC. Amino acid sequence: CASSHAGTSGGYEQYF. Filled out from reference TRBV7-2 and TRBJ2-7, the complete variable domain reads GAGVSQSPSNKVTEKGKDVELRCDPISGHTALYWYRQSLGQGLEFLIYFQGNSAPDKSGLPSDRFSAERTGGSVSTLTIQRTQQEDSAVYLCASSHAGTSGGYEQYFGPGTRLTVT.

The rearrangement links TRBV6-5 to TRBJ2-5, with a tentative D call TRBD2 (5 bases). CDR1 MNHEY and CDR2 SVGAGI come from the germline V gene. The germline V and J ends were trimmed by 8 bases and 5 bases, with 9 bases remaining between them. The CDR3 totals 11 residues. The CDR3 loop reads CASGRRETQYF. Written as DNA, the CDR3 is TGTGCCAGCGGGAGAAGGGAGACCCAGTACTTC.

The chain is built from TRBV9 and TRBJ2-3; TRBD2 agrees at 13 bases. The length of the CDR3 is 16 residues. Germline values: CDR1 SGDLS, CDR2 YYNGEE. The ends lost 0 bases at V and 7 bases at J; junction bases unmatched: 5. The chain's CDR3 is CASSVEGLAGQNTQYF. DNA of the CDR3: TGTGCCAGCAGCGTAGAGGGACTAGCGGGACAAAATACGCAGTATTTT.

The chain has TRBV11-2 and TRBJ2-3; D is undetermined. Deletions cut 4 bases from V and 0 bases from J, with 5 bases between. This CDR3 region has 13 residues. Germline CDR1 is SGHAT and CDR2 is FQNNGV. The CDR3 bases are TGTGCCAGCAGCTCGTCTAGCACAGATACGCAGTATTTT. Its protein is CASSSSSTDTQYF.

The chain couples TRBV25-1 to TRBJ2-7; the D gene is possibly TRBD1 (6 bases). CDR3 length: 15 residues. V lost 1 base to trimming and J lost 3 bases, with 13 bases between them. The V gene's germline CDR1 is MGHDK and CDR2 SYGVNS. CDR3 nucleotide sequence: TGTGCCAGCAGTGAATCCCCAGGGGCTTACTACGAGCAGTACTTC. Its translation is CASSESPGAYYEQYF.

The sample holds one count of this clone. One junction end does not reproduce the germline sequence, and a read error may be involved. The V and J genes are TRBV2 and TRBJ2-4; D uncertain. The CDR3 runs 13 residues. Germline loops: CDR1 SNHLY, CDR2 FYNNEI. The CDR3 protein is CASSVGQRNSQYF. The CDR3 bases are TGTGCCAGCAGTGTAGGTCAGAGAAACAGTCAGTACTTC. Full variable domain (remainder filled in from reference TRBV2 and TRBJ2-4): EPEVTQTPSHQVTQMGQEVILRCVPISNHLYFYWYRQILGQKVEFLVSFYNNEISEKSEIFDDQFSVERPDGSNFTLKIRSTKLEDSAMYFCASSVGQRNSQYFGAGTRLSVL.

The rearrangement joins TRBV25-1 to TRBJ1-1; 7 nucleotides align to TRBD1. The V and J ends lost 6 bases and 2 bases, in that order; junction bases with no gene match: 6. CDR3 length: 14 residues. Germline CDR1 reads MGHDK; CDR2 reads SYGVNS. CDR3 amino acids: CASSPRQGNTEAFF. The CDR3 nucleotides read TGTGCCAGCAGCCCTCGACAGGGAAACACTGAAGCTTTCTTT.